Presented here are 29 T cell receptor beta chains from one specimen sequenced in a study of T-cell reconstitution after alpha-beta-depleted transplantation in children. A library of TCRbeta sequences, prepared with unique molecular identifiers, was generated. TCRdb ran MiXCR on the PCR reads and lists one entry per CDR3 protein. The table lists around 700,000 distinct CDR3 sequences, about 12% of them singletons. Here the sequenced sample was PBMCs, taken before TCRalphabeta/CD19-depleted stem cell transplant. The receptor source for this set is a girl aged 2-15 years with congenital amegakaryocytic thrombocytopenia, due to receive a stem cell transplant.

This clonotype was counted a few times. V gene TRBV12-3 or TRBV12-4 combines with J gene TRBJ1-5, with D possibly matching TRBD1 (5 bases). Trimming took 1 base from V and 4 from J, leaving 14 bases between them. The CDR3 totals 16 residues. CDR3 DNA sequence: TGTGCCAGCAGTTTAGGGGCCTTTGGGGGGAATCAGCCCCAGCATTTT. Translation gives CASSLGAFGGNQPQHF.

V gene TRBV28 combines with J gene TRBJ2-6; D might be TRBD2 (6 bases). Per germline, CDR1 MDHEN and CDR2 SYDVKM. V was clipped by 6 bases and J by 1 base, with 19 bases between them. This CDR3 has 18 amino acids. CDR3: CASSQTSIKLSGANVLTF. The CDR3 DNA sequence: TGTGCCAGCAGCCAGACTAGTATAAAATTGTCTGGGGCCAACGTCCTGACTTTC.

This clonotype showed up many times. The rearrangement uses TRBV7-8 and TRBJ1-1, with a tentative D call TRBD1 (5 bases). The CDR3 has 13 residues. V was trimmed by 2 bases and J by 6 bases, leaving 10 bases between them. Germline V gene lookup returns CDR1 SGHVS and CDR2 FQNEAQ. This chain's CDR3 is CASSLRQLPEAFF. The CDR3 nucleotides read TGTGCCAGCAGCTTACGACAGTTGCCTGAAGCTTTCTTT.

The V and J genes are TRBV28 and TRBJ1-2; D unresolved. CDR3 length: 13 residues. Germline CDR1 is MDHEN and CDR2 is SYDVKM. V lost 6 bases and J 13 bases, leaving 21 bases between the germline ends. CDR3 DNA sequence: TGTGCCAGCAGCGACAACCTAGGCTATCGTCGCACCTTC. Translated: CASSDNLGYRRTF.

This clonotype was detected ten times or more. This rearrangement joins TRBV9 to TRBJ1-3, with D possibly being TRBD1 (5 bases). Germline V CDR1 and CDR2: SGDLS, YYNGEE. This CDR3 is 15 amino acids long. V lost 0 bases, J lost 5 bases, and 12 bases lay in between. The CDR3 DNA reads TGTGCCAGCAGCGTAGACGGGGCACCAAGAAACACCATATATTTT. This sequence encodes CASSVDGAPRNTIYF.

This clonotype showed up many times. The V and J genes are TRBV5-1 and TRBJ2-1, with D uncertain. The CDR3 consists of 16 residues. Trimming removed 7 bases at V and 4 bases at J, with 21 bases between. From germline, CDR1 is SGHRS and CDR2 YFSETQ. The CDR3 bases are TGCGCCAGCTCCATGGGATTGTTGGGTCGGTACAATGAGCAGTTCTTC. Residues: CASSMGLLGRYNEQFF.

The V and J genes are TRBV20-1 and TRBJ2-1; D is possibly TRBD1 or TRBD2 (6 bases each). This CDR3 is built from 12 residues. Germline values: CDR1 DFQATT, CDR2 SNEGSKA (reference sequence). V lost 4 bases to trimming and J lost 8 bases, with 12 bases between them. CDR3 region: CSAILGGYEQFF. DNA of the CDR3: TGCAGTGCTATTTTGGGGGGCTATGAGCAGTTCTTC.

The chain has TRBV5-1 and TRBJ2-1; 10 bases line up with TRBD2. The J segment lost 9 bases and the V segment lost 4 bases, leaving 7 bases of the junction unmatched. The CDR3 spans 14 residues. From germline, CDR1 is SGHRS and CDR2 YFSETQ. The CDR3 sequence: CASSPSGSRGEQFF. CDR3 nucleotides: TGCGCCAGCAGCCCTAGCGGGAGCCGCGGTGAGCAGTTCTTC.

This clonotype was counted a few times. The rearrangement joins TRBV29-1 to TRBJ2-2; 8 bases fit TRBD1. CDR1 is SQVTM and CDR2 is ANQGSEA in the germline V gene. The junction had 10 bases not matched to a gene; V was cut back by 7 bases and J by 6 bases. The CDR3 extends over 14 amino acids. Written as DNA, the CDR3 is TGCAGCGCCTTACAGGGGGTCACTCCCGGGGAGCTGTTTTTT. Translation gives CSALQGVTPGELFF.

This clonotype came up a few times. The chain combines TRBV27 with TRBJ1-1; the D gene is possibly TRBD1 (5 bases). This CDR3 is built from 14 residues. The V end lost 8 bases, the J end lost 8 bases, and 21 bases lay between the germline ends. Germline V CDR1 and CDR2: MNHEY, SMNVEV (reference sequence). DNA for the CDR3: TGTGCCAGCTCGCAGTTTAGGGGATCGGAGGAAGCTTTCTTT. This codes for CASSQFRGSEEAFF.

Remarks on this clonotype: A much larger clonotype is one base distant, so this may be a read error. The J gene is TRBJ2-2, the V gene TRBV7-7; no clear D. Germline CDR1 reads SSHAT; CDR2 reads FNYEAQ (reference sequence). The CDR3 is 15 amino acids. V was shortened by 5 bases and J by 0 bases, with 10 bases between the two germline ends. This CDR3 reads CASSPRLTNTGELFF. CDR3 in DNA: TGTGCCAGCAGCCCTCGACTGACGAACACCGGGGAGCTGTTTTTT.

The V and J genes are TRBV20-1 and TRBJ2-5; D uncertain. The V gene's germline CDR1 is DFQATT and CDR2 SNEGSKA (reference sequence). The CDR3 runs to 16 residues. Deletions cut 0 bases from V and 0 bases from J, with 14 bases between. This CDR3 reads CSARDLRREYQETQYF. In DNA form, the CDR3 reads TGCAGTGCTAGAGATCTGCGCAGAGAGTACCAAGAGACCCAGTACTTC.

The genes are TRBV28 and TRBJ2-7; TRBD2 matches 8 bases. J was trimmed by 11 bases and V by 0 bases; bases with no gene match: 6. Germline V gives CDR1 MDHEN, CDR2 SYDVKM. The CDR3 sequence is 13 residues long. The CDR3 DNA reads TGTGCCAGCAGTTTATGGAGGCGGGAGGAAGAGTACTTC. It codes for CASSLWRREEEYF.

This clonotype was observed at least ten times. DNA for the CDR3: TGCAGCGTTGAAGAGCGTGACAATGAGCAGTTCTTC. Amino acid sequence: CSVEERDNEQFF. This sequence joins TRBV29-1 and TRBJ2-1; D is unresolved. V was trimmed by 0 bases and J by 5 bases, leaving 5 bases between them. Per germline, CDR1 SQVTM and CDR2 ANQGSEA. The CDR3 length is 12 residues.

This clonotype was observed at least ten times. V and J are TRBV5-5 and TRBJ2-7; D uncertain. The CDR3 contains 13 residues. Trimming took 1 base from V and 3 from J, leaving 8 bases between them. The germline gives CDR1 SGHKS, CDR2 YYEKEE (reference sequence). Written as DNA, the CDR3 is TGTGCCAGCAGCTTGTTGAGCGTCTACGAGCAGTACTTC. Its protein product is CASSLLSVYEQYF.

The chain joins TRBV7-6 to TRBJ2-1; tentative D call: TRBD2 (5 bases). The CDR3 covers 12 residues. Trimming removed 4 bases at V and 8 bases at J, with 9 bases between. Germline values: CDR1 SGHVS, CDR2 FNYEAQ. The chain's CDR3 is CASSWISDEQFF. CDR3 DNA: TGTGCCAGCAGCTGGATTAGCGATGAGCAGTTCTTC.

This chain uses TRBV5-1 with TRBJ2-3; 16 positions agree with TRBD2. The CDR3 runs 23 residues. Germline CDR1 SGHRS, CDR2 YFSETQ. The junction had 20 bases not matched to a gene; V was cut back by 4 bases and J by 0 bases. CDR3 bases: TGCGCCAGCAGCCCAACCCCCTTGCGCCCGGGACTAGCGGGAGGGAGAAGCACAGATACGCAGTATTTT. Translating gives CASSPTPLRPGLAGGRSTDTQYF.

This clonotype appeared many times. The CDR3 sequence: CASSLRLVTGVRDTQYF. The CDR3 nucleotides are TGCGCCAGCAGCTTGCGGCTCGTGACAGGGGTCAGAGATACGCAGTATTTT. The chain employs TRBV5-1 and TRBJ2-3; 8 bases are shared with TRBD1. The V segment lost 1 base and the J segment 5 bases; nucleotides outside the gene matches: 12. The CDR3 is 17 residues long. The germline V gene has CDR1 SGHRS and CDR2 YFSETQ.

This clonotype was seen at least ten times. The DNA for the CDR3 is TGCAGTGCTACTCGGCTAGCCCAAAACACCGGGGAGCTGTTTTTT. Residues: CSATRLAQNTGELFF. The chain is built from TRBV20-1 and TRBJ2-2; maybe TRBD2 (5 bases). Trimming removed 4 bases from V and 2 bases from J, with 14 bases in between. This CDR3 has 15 residues. Germline lookup yields CDR1 DFQATT and CDR2 SNEGSKA (reference sequence).

This clonotype was found a few times. CDR3 nucleotides: TGTGCCAGCAGCTTAGAGGTAGCGGGAGTCGATGAGCAGTTCTTC. Its protein is CASSLEVAGVDEQFF. The V and J genes are TRBV11-2 and TRBJ2-1, with 9 positions matching TRBD2. Trimming took 0 bases from V and 8 from J; bases not matched to a gene: 5. The germline gives CDR1 SGHAT, CDR2 FQNNGV. The CDR3 spans 15 residues. Supplemented by reference TRBV11-2 and TRBJ2-1, the full variable domain reads EAGVAQSPRYKIIEKRQSVAFWCNPISGHATLYWYQQILGQGPKLLIQFQNNGVVDDSQLPKDRFSAERLKGVDSTLKIQPAKLEDSAVYLCASSLEVAGVDEQFFGPGTRLTVL.

This clonotype was detected ten times or more. The chain employs TRBV5-1 and TRBJ2-7; 8 bases fit TRBD1. Germline loops: CDR1 SGHRS, CDR2 YFSETQ. The CDR3 length is 12 residues. Losses at the gene ends were 4 bases for V and 7 bases for J; bases not matched to a gene: 4. CDR3 residues: CASSGQGREQYF. Here the CDR3 DNA reads TGCGCCAGCAGCGGACAGGGACGGGAGCAGTACTTC.

This clonotype was counted many times. The gene calls are TRBV20-1 and TRBJ1-4; D is ambiguous. The CDR3 length is 13 residues. Germline V lookup: CDR1 DFQATT, CDR2 SNEGSKA (reference sequence). Between the trimmed V and J ends, which lost 1 base and 5 bases, there was a span of 8 bases. The CDR3 here is CSARVNENEKLFF. For the CDR3, the DNA is TGCAGTGCTAGAGTAAACGAAAATGAAAAACTGTTTTTT.

In its sample, this clonotype was seen many times. The chain uses TRBV29-1 and TRBJ2-2, with TRBD1 matching 9 bases. After removal of 7 bases from V and 3 bases from J, the junction contained 9 bases not matched to a gene. The CDR3 contains 15 residues. CDR1 is SQVTM and CDR2 is ANQGSEA in the germline V gene. This CDR3 is CSAIEGTGHTGELFF. In nucleotides, the CDR3 is TGCAGCGCCATCGAGGGGACAGGGCACACCGGGGAGCTGTTTTTT.

This clonotype appeared many times. The chain recombines TRBV12-3 or TRBV12-4 with TRBJ2-1, with a possible D match to TRBD2 (6 bases). There are 16 residues in the CDR3. The V and J ends lost 3 bases and 4 bases respectively, with 16 bases between them. CDR3 in amino acids: CASSFGRDSIYNEQFF. CDR3 sequence (DNA): TGTGCCAGCAGTTTCGGACGGGACTCAATATACAATGAGCAGTTCTTC.

This clonotype was counted many times. The chain has TRBV20-1 and TRBJ1-1, with 9 bases identical to TRBD1. Germline values: CDR1 DFQATT, CDR2 SNEGSKA (reference sequence). The CDR3 loop spans 16 amino acids. V shed 6 bases and J 0 bases; nucleotides not matched to a gene: 11. The CDR3 region has the DNA TGCAGTGCGATACCAACGGACAGGGGTCTGAACACTGAAGCTTTCTTT. Its protein product is CSAIPTDRGLNTEAFF.

V is TRBV18 and J is TRBJ2-1; D gene ambiguous. The V gene lost 3 bases and the J gene lost 5 bases, with 11 bases spanning the gap. Germline CDR1 reads KGHSH; CDR2 reads LQKENI. The CDR3 sequence is 14 residues long. The CDR3 protein is CASSPGSANNEQFF. CDR3 coding DNA: TGTGCCAGCTCACCGGGGTCGGCGAACAATGAGCAGTTCTTC. The full variable domain, in which reference TRBV18 and TRBJ2-1 provide the parts outside the CDR3, is NAGVMQNPRHLVRRRGQEARLRCSPMKGHSHVYWYRQLPEEGLKFMVYLQKENIIDESGMPKERFSAEFPKEGPSILRIQQVVRGDSAAYFCASSPGSANNEQFFGPGTRLTVL.

This clonotype was observed many times. This chain uses TRBV27 with TRBJ1-1; 11 positions agree with TRBD1. The CDR3 contains 17 residues. V lost 5 bases, J lost 3 bases, and 11 bases stayed unmatched. CDR1 MNHEY and CDR2 SMNVEV come from the germline V gene (reference sequence). DNA for the CDR3: TGTGCCAGCAGTCCCGTACAGGACAGGGGGCGGGACACTGAAGCTTTCTTT. Its translation: CASSPVQDRGRDTEAFF.

The sample holds a few counts of this clonotype. This rearrangement joins TRBV12-3 or TRBV12-4 to TRBJ2-1; D remains ambiguous. The CDR3 is 14 amino acids. V was shortened by 3 bases and J by 4 bases, with 10 bases between the two germline ends. The CDR3 reads CASSFNPQYNEQFF. The DNA for the CDR3 is TGTGCCAGCAGTTTTAACCCCCAATACAATGAGCAGTTCTTC.

This clonotype was seen at least ten times. J is TRBJ2-7 and V is TRBV28; D not certain. The CDR3 is 15 amino acids. V shed 5 bases and J shed 3 bases, with 17 bases lying between them. Germline V lookup: CDR1 MDHEN, CDR2 SYDVKM. In DNA, the CDR3 is TGTGCCAGCAGTCCGTCCTCGAGTGCCTACTACGAGCAGTACTTC. It yields the protein CASSPSSSAYYEQYF. Drawing the rest from reference TRBV28 and TRBJ2-7, the complete variable domain is DVKVTQSSRYLVKRTGEKVFLECVQDMDHENMFWYRQDPGLGLRLIYFSYDVKMKEKGDIPEGYSVSREKKERFSLILESASTNQTSMYLCASSPSSSAYYEQYFGPGTRLTVT.